The rows below give T cell receptor beta chains drawn from one sample of a study of Tregs in tolerant kidney transplant recipients. Using immunoSEQ multiplex PCR, the repertoire was profiled, and TCRdb retains in-frame clones only, with some absent. The sample has around 61,000 clones; around 87% are singletons. Sequenced material: CD4+ T cells from blood (PBMCs), taken 6 months after the transplant. These TCRs come from a human patient who received a combined kidney and bone marrow transplant. Some T cells may be graft donor cells. Both conserved end residues are part of each CDR3. D genes are given only for firm matches. A row's size may be missing; if present it is once, few, many or a size class.

CDR3nt	CDR3aa	v_gene	abundance	d_gene	j_gene
TGTGCCAGCAGCTTAGGGACTAGCGGGGGAGAAAGGGAGACCCAGTACTTC	CASSLGTSGGERETQYF	TRBV7-9	.	TRBD2	TRBJ2-5
TGTGCCTGGAGTGTAGGGGGACTAGCGGAAACCCCTGGCGAGCAGTACTTC	CAWSVGGLAETPGEQYF	TRBV30	.	TRBD2	TRBJ2-7
TGTGCCAGCAGCCCCCAGGGGGCAGGTCAGTACTTC	CASSPQGAGQYF	TRBV7-9	.	TRBD1	TRBJ2-7
TGTGCCAGCAGCTCCTCTAGCGGGGGCCAAGAGACCCAGTACTTC	CASSSSSGGQETQYF	TRBV7-3	.	TRBD2	TRBJ2-5
TGCGCCAGCAGCTTGCTGGACAGGCTTAGCTCTGGAAACACCATATATTTT	CASSLLDRLSSGNTIYF	TRBV5-1	.	TRBD1	TRBJ1-3
TGCGCCAGCAGCTTGCAACAGGGGAGCCAAGAGACCCAGTACTTC	CASSLQQGSQETQYF	TRBV5-1	once	TRBD1	TRBJ2-5
TGTGCCAGCAGCTTTCTGAGATCAGAGACCCAGTACTTC	CASSFLRSETQYF	TRBV7-9	.	.	TRBJ2-5
TGTGCCAGCAGCTTAGATCGACTAGCGGACGAGCAGTTCTTC	CASSLDRLADEQFF	TRBV11-2	.	TRBD2	TRBJ2-1
TGTGCCAGCAGCCTCCGGGGGGGCTACGGTAGAGATACGCAGTATTTT	CASSLRGGYGRDTQYF	TRBV11-3	.	TRBD2	TRBJ2-3
TGTGCCAGTAGTACACCAGGAGGGCACGGAGCCGAGCAGTACTTC	CASSTPGGHGAEQYF	TRBV19	.	.	TRBJ2-7
TGCGCCAGCAGCGCCCGACCCGGGACAGAATTAAGCTACACCTTC	CASSARPGTELSYTF	TRBV5-1	.	TRBD1	TRBJ1-2
TGTGCCAGCAGTAGGGGAGGCCCCAACTACGAGCAGTACTTC	CASSRGGPNYEQYF	TRBV6-1	.	.	TRBJ2-7
TGTGCCAGTAGTAACCTCAGAGATGAGGACAGGGGGATATACGAGCAGTACTTC	CASSNLRDEDRGIYEQYF	TRBV19	.	TRBD1	TRBJ2-7
TGTGCTAGTGGTTTTGTACTAGCACATTACCCCGGGGAGCTGTTTTTT	CASGFVLAHYPGELFF	TRBV12-5	.	.	TRBJ2-2
TGTGCCAGCAGCCGCGAGACTAGCGGGGGGCCCAGTTCTGGCGAGCAGTACTTC	CASSRETSGGPSSGEQYF	TRBV4-2	.	TRBD2	TRBJ2-7
TGTGCCAGCAGTAACAGAATGAACACTGAAGCTTTCTTT	CASSNRMNTEAFF	TRBV6-6	few	.	TRBJ1-1
TGTGCCAGCAGCGTAGATCCGTTCACAGATACGCAGTATTTT	CASSVDPFTDTQYF	TRBV9	.	.	TRBJ2-3
TGTGCCAGCATCATAGATCACCCCCGTCTAGCGGGATTCACCTACGAGCAGTACTTC	CASIIDHPRLAGFTYEQYF	TRBV21-1	.	.	TRBJ2-7
TGTGCCAGTAGTACCCCGGGACTCCGCTACGAGCAGTACTTC	CASSTPGLRYEQYF	TRBV19	.	.	TRBJ2-7
TGTGCCAGCAGACAACAAGAGACCCAGTACTTC	CASRQQETQYF	TRBV6-6	.	.	TRBJ2-5
TGCGCCAGCAGCTTGGAGGGGAATGAGCAGTTCTTC	CASSLEGNEQFF	TRBV5-1	.	.	TRBJ2-1
TGTGCCAGCAGCGTAGCTCGACAGGGGGGCACAGATACGCAGTATTTT	CASSVARQGGTDTQYF	TRBV9	few	TRBD1	TRBJ2-3
TGTGCCAGCAGCTTACGAGGAGCTGGGGCCAACGTCCTGACTTTC	CASSLRGAGANVLTF	TRBV7-3	.	.	TRBJ2-6
TGTGCCACTCGACTAGCGGGGAACAATGAGCAGTTCTTC	CATRLAGNNEQFF	TRBV6-1	once	TRBD2	TRBJ2-1
TGTGCCAGCAGGCCGACTGGCTCCTACGAGCAGTACTTC	CASRPTGSYEQYF	TRBV7-3	.	.	TRBJ2-7
TGTGCCAGCAGTGAACTCAGGGTAAGCACTGAAGCTTTCTTT	CASSELRVSTEAFF	TRBV2	.	.	TRBJ1-1
TGTGCCAGCTCACCCCTAGCGGGAGACACCGGGGAGCTGTTTTTT	CASSPLAGDTGELFF	TRBV18	.	TRBD2	TRBJ2-2
TGTGCCAGCAGACCCACGGGGTTGAATGAAAAACTGTTTTTT	CASRPTGLNEKLFF	TRBV4-2	.	.	TRBJ1-4
TGTGCCAGCAGCTTTGGACAGGGGACACAGTATTTT	CASSFGQGTQYF	TRBV7-9	once	TRBD1	TRBJ2-3
TGTGCCAGCTCCCGTGTGTTCCAAGAGACCCAGTACTTC	CASSRVFQETQYF	TRBV18	.	.	TRBJ2-5
TGTGCCAGCAGCTTCAGGGGTTACACTGAAGCTTTCTTT	CASSFRGYTEAFF	TRBV13	.	.	TRBJ1-1
TGTGCCAGCTCACCCGGGACTAGCGGGGAGCAGTACTTC	CASSPGTSGEQYF	TRBV18	.	TRBD2	TRBJ2-7
TGCGCCAGCAGCCAAGAAGCACTGTACGAGCAGTACTTC	CASSQEALYEQYF	TRBV4-1	.	.	TRBJ2-7
TGTGCCAGCGGAGACTATGGCTACACCTTC	CASGDYGYTF	TRBV7-8	.	.	TRBJ1-2
TGTGCCACATCTACAGGATTCACACCCCTCCACTTT	CATSTGFTPLHF	TRBV19	.	.	TRBJ1-6
TGTGCCAGCCGAGGGAACACTGAAGCTTTCTTT	CASRGNTEAFF	TRBV7-3	.	.	TRBJ1-1
TGTGCCAGCAGTTCAGACCCGACTGACTATGGCTACACCTTC	CASSSDPTDYGYTF	TRBV6-5	.	.	TRBJ1-2